The 24 T cell receptor beta chains listed next were all sequenced from one sample in a study of T cell responses to AZD1222 COVID-19 vaccine (dated by TCRdb to the early 2020s). The time point label, read with the paper, signifies: baseline before first vaccination. Library preparation was by the immunoSEQ multiplex PCR assay. TCRdb obtained this table from immuneACCESS and retained in-frame rearrangements with V and J assigned. These tables miss some clones; where compared with another copy, unresolved V genes account for less than half of the shortfall, and the remainder is unexplained. The sample table shows about 99,000 clones, and more than 90% are seen once. Approximately 12% of the sample is taken by the ten largest. The sample in question was peripheral blood, obtained on day 0 of AZD1222 vaccination. These receptors were taken from an adult in good health.

This clone showed up just a few times. The chain links TRBV30 to TRBJ2-5; D gene ambiguous. CDR3 length: 12 residues. V was shortened by 3 bases and J by 4 bases, with 9 bases between the two germline ends. The V gene's germline CDR1 is GTSNPN and CDR2 SVGIG (reference sequence). This chain's CDR3 is CAWRVPPETQYF. CDR3 DNA sequence: TGTGCCTGGAGGGTCCCTCCAGAGACCCAGTACTTC. Complete variable domain (other parts from reference TRBV30 and TRBJ2-5): SQTIHQWPATLVQPVGSPLSLECTVEGTSNPNLYWYRQAAGRGLQLLFYSVGIGQISSEVPQNLSASRPQDRQFILSSKKLLLSDSGFYLCAWRVPPETQYFGPGTRLLVL.

The chain joins TRBV19 to TRBJ2-1; 9 bases agree with TRBD1. Germline loops: CDR1 LNHDA, CDR2 SQIVND (reference sequence). The junction had 13 bases not matched to a gene; V was cut back by 3 bases and J by 7 bases. The CDR3 has 17 amino acids. CDR3 in amino acids: CASSILPPGQGGNEQFF. The CDR3 DNA is TGTGCCAGTAGTATTCTCCCCCCGGGACAGGGTGGGAATGAGCAGTTCTTC.

CDR3 residues: CASRQDGNYGYTF. Here the CDR3 DNA reads TGCGCCAGCAGACAAGACGGGAACTATGGCTACACCTTC. V gene TRBV5-1 combines with J gene TRBJ1-2; D is uncertain. V was pared by 5 bases and J by 2 bases, with 10 bases between. The germline CDR1 and CDR2 sequences are SGHRS and YFSETQ. This CDR3 region has 13 residues.

J is TRBJ2-3 and V is TRBV6-5; D not certain. This CDR3 spans 15 amino acids. Germline CDR1 reads MNHEY; CDR2 reads SVGAGI. Trimming stripped 6 bases from V and 4 bases from J, with 17 bases between. CDR3 DNA: TGTGCCAGCAGCCGCCTCTACGCGAAGGCAGATACGCAGTATTTT. This sequence encodes CASSRLYAKADTQYF.

V usage is TRBV5-1 and J usage is TRBJ1-4, with 9 bases that match TRBD1. Germline assignment: CDR1 SGHRS and CDR2 YFSETQ. CDR3 length equals 16 residues. V gave up 3 bases and J gave up 0 bases; unmatched junction bases: 3. Here the CDR3 DNA reads TGCGCCAGCAGCTCTCGACAGGGGGCAACTAATGAAAAACTGTTTTTT. This encodes CASSSRQGATNEKLFF. Based on the CDR3 plus reference TRBV5-1 and TRBJ1-4, the full variable domain is KAGVTQTPRYLIKTRGQQVTLSCSPISGHRSVSWYQQTPGQGLQFLFEYFSETQRNKGNFPGRFSGRQFSNSRSEMNVSTLELGDSALYLCASSSRQGATNEKLFFGSGTQLSVL.

The chain has TRBV10-3 and TRBJ2-1, with 9 bases lining up with TRBD1. Germline V gives CDR1 ENHRY, CDR2 SYGVKD. The CDR3 sequence is 13 residues long. The trim removed 4 bases at V and 7 bases at J, leaving 2 bases unmatched. CDR3 sequence: CAISAQGANEQFF. CDR3 nucleotides: TGTGCCATCAGTGCACAGGGGGCGAATGAGCAGTTCTTC.

The CDR3 nucleotides are TGTGCCAGCAGTTTAGGGCGGGAGGTTAACAATGAGCAGTTCTTC. It translates to CASSLGREVNNEQFF. The chain couples TRBV28 to TRBJ2-1; 8 bases match TRBD2. V was clipped by 2 bases and J by 5 bases; unmatched bases: 5. The length of the CDR3 is 15 residues. Germline loops: CDR1 MDHEN, CDR2 SYDVKM.

This chain connects TRBV5-4 to TRBJ1-2, with a weak D call TRBD1 (6 bases). Germline V gene lookup returns CDR1 SGHNT and CDR2 YYREEE (reference sequence). The CDR3 totals 14 residues. Trimming took off 0 bases at V and 8 bases at J, with 14 bases between the two ends. CDR3: CASSLAGGLGGYTF. CDR3 coding DNA: TGTGCCAGCAGCTTGGCCGGGGGGCTGGGCGGCTACACCTTC.

This sequence joins TRBV5-6 and TRBJ1-2, with D possibly matching TRBD1 (6 bases). The CDR3 totals 15 residues. V was clipped by 6 bases and J by 8 bases, with 23 bases between them. Germline lookup yields CDR1 SGHDT and CDR2 YYEEEE. DNA of the CDR3: TGTGCCAGCACCGAGATGACAGGTCAGGATAACGGCTACACCTTC. This encodes CASTEMTGQDNGYTF. The full variable domain, completed using reference TRBV5-6 and TRBJ1-2, is DAGVTQSPTHLIKTRGQQVTLRCSPKSGHDTVSWYQQALGQGPQFIFQYYEEEERQRGNFPDRFSGHQFPNYSSELNVNALLLGDSALYLCASTEMTGQDNGYTFGSGTRLTVV.

The chain carries TRBV7-2 and TRBJ2-5, with D maybe TRBD2 (6 bases). This CDR3 has 13 amino acids. CDR1 is SGHTA and CDR2 is FQGNSA in the germline V gene. V was trimmed by 5 bases and J by 4 bases, leaving 11 bases between them. The CDR3 coding sequence is TGTGCCAGCAGCACGGGGGTCCCAGAGACCCAGTACTTC. It encodes CASSTGVPETQYF. Together with reference TRBV7-2 and TRBJ2-5, the CDR3 gives the full variable domain: GAGVSQSPSNKVTEKGKDVELRCDPISGHTALYWYRQSLGQGLEFLIYFQGNSAPDKSGLPSDRFSAERTGGSVSTLTIQRTQQEDSAVYLCASSTGVPETQYFGPGTRLLVL.

The chain has TRBV5-1 and TRBJ1-2; 10 nucleotides line up with TRBD1. J lost 2 bases, V lost 3 bases, and 1 base had no gene match. The CDR3 totals 14 residues. The germline V gene has CDR1 SGHRS and CDR2 YFSETQ. This CDR3 reads CASSSGQGNYGYTF. For the CDR3, the DNA is TGCGCCAGCAGCTCGGGACAGGGGAACTATGGCTACACCTTC.

The chain carries TRBV9 and TRBJ1-6; 10 positions match TRBD1. The germline gives CDR1 SGDLS, CDR2 YYNGEE. V trimming: 0 bases; J trimming: 8 bases; junction bases outside the gene matches: 2. The CDR3 sequence is 15 residues long. The CDR3 reads CASSVVGTGDSPLHF. The CDR3 DNA sequence: TGTGCCAGCAGCGTAGTCGGGACAGGGGATTCACCCCTCCACTTT. Combining the CDR3 with reference TRBV9 and TRBJ1-6 gives the whole variable domain DSGVTQTPKHLITATGQRVTLRCSPRSGDLSVYWYQQSLDQGLQFLIQYYNGEERAKGNILERFSAQQFPDLHSELNLSSLELGDSALYFCASSVVGTGDSPLHFGNGTRLTVT.

This chain links TRBV30 with TRBJ1-3; the D is unclear. The CDR3 contains 12 residues. The V gene lost 3 bases and the J gene lost 0 bases, with 3 bases spanning the gap. Germline CDR1 GTSNPN, CDR2 SVGIG (reference sequence). The CDR3 DNA reads as TGTGCCTGGAGGGTCTCTGGAAACACCATATATTTT. Amino acids: CAWRVSGNTIYF.

This clone was found once. The chain recombines TRBV30 with TRBJ1-2; D call uncertain. From germline, CDR1 is GTSNPN and CDR2 SVGIG (reference sequence). The length of the CDR3 is 13 residues. Trimming took 8 bases from V and 3 from J, leaving 16 bases between them. The CDR3 here is CALQSPPYYGYTF. In DNA, the CDR3 is TGTGCCCTGCAATCCCCACCCTACTATGGCTACACCTTC.

This clone was detected once. V gene TRBV6-5 combines with J gene TRBJ2-1; 8 bases are shared with TRBD1. CDR3 size: 12 residues. The germline gives CDR1 MNHEY, CDR2 SVGAGI. V dropped 5 bases and J dropped 8; count of bases not matched to a gene: 2. The CDR3 is CASSPQGDEQFF. The CDR3 nucleotides read TGTGCCAGCAGTCCACAGGGGGATGAGCAGTTCTTC.

This clone occurred a few times. The chain recombines TRBV19 with TRBJ1-3, with no clear D. The V end lost 5 bases, the J end lost 9 bases, and 8 bases lay between the germline ends. The CDR3 has 11 amino acids. Germline V gene lookup returns CDR1 LNHDA and CDR2 SQIVND (reference sequence). The DNA for the CDR3 is TGTGCCAGTAGTCTAAGAGGCACCATATATTTT. Its translation is CASSLRGTIYF.

The chain employs TRBV4-1 and TRBJ1-2; D is unclear. Germline V gene sequence: CDR1 MGHRA, CDR2 YSYEKL. The ends were cut back, 0 bases at V and 3 bases at J, with 11 bases in the middle. The CDR3 is 15 residues long. CDR3 DNA: TGCGCCAGCAGCCAAGACGTCGCGGGATACTATGGCTACACCTTC. As protein: CASSQDVAGYYGYTF.

The chain joins TRBV13 to TRBJ1-3; D is possibly TRBD1 (5 bases). The germline V gene has CDR1 PRHDT and CDR2 FYEKMQ (reference sequence). The CDR3 has 14 amino acids. V shed 4 bases and J shed 5 bases, with 12 bases lying between them. The CDR3: CASSSTGVRNTIYF. CDR3 sequence (DNA): TGTGCCAGCAGCTCCACGGGGGTCCGAAACACCATATATTTT.

The V and J genes are TRBV19 and TRBJ2-5; TRBD1 might be the D (5 bases). V lost 3 bases, J lost 4 bases, and 12 bases lay in between. The CDR3 covers 14 residues. Germline CDR1 reads LNHDA; CDR2 reads SQIVND (reference sequence). The CDR3, as DNA: TGTGCCAGTAGTATCGATCCAGGGCGAGAGACCCAGTACTTC. Amino acids: CASSIDPGRETQYF.

The rearrangement joins TRBV19 to TRBJ1-3; possible D gene TRBD1, 5 bases. Germline values: CDR1 LNHDA, CDR2 SQIVND (reference sequence). The V and J ends lost 2 bases and 6 bases respectively, with 14 bases between them. The CDR3 runs 15 residues. The CDR3 sequence is CASSIRDRGENTIYF. CDR3 bases: TGTGCCAGTAGTATACGCGACAGAGGGGAAAACACCATATATTTT.

J is TRBJ1-3 and V is TRBV5-7, with D hard to call. TRBV5-7 is an open reading frame, and its role is uncertain. V shed 2 bases and J shed 2 bases, with 11 bases lying between them. The CDR3 has 15 residues. The CDR3 region has the DNA TGTGCCAGCAGCTTCCTAAGAGCCCCTGGAAACACCATATATTTT. It encodes CASSFLRAPGNTIYF.

For the CDR3, the DNA is TGTGCCAGCAGGGGTCTGGGTGGGGAGACCCAGTACTTC. This encodes CASRGLGGETQYF. The V gene is TRBV28, the J gene TRBJ2-5; D remains unclear. Trimming pared 6 bases from V and 5 bases from J, leaving 13 bases between. The CDR3 extends over 13 amino acids. Germline lookup yields CDR1 MDHEN and CDR2 SYDVKM. Full variable domain (remainder filled in from reference TRBV28 and TRBJ2-5): DVKVTQSSRYLVKRTGEKVFLECVQDMDHENMFWYRQDPGLGLRLIYFSYDVKMKEKGDIPEGYSVSREKKERFSLILESASTNQTSMYLCASRGLGGETQYFGPGTRLLVL.

This CDR3 is CASIHPGTVNEQFF. Here the CDR3 DNA reads TGTGCCAGCATCCACCCCGGGACAGTCAATGAGCAGTTCTTC. The rearrangement joins TRBV7-8 to TRBJ2-1; 7 bases align to TRBD1. The CDR3 totals 14 residues. Germline V gene lookup returns CDR1 SGHVS and CDR2 FQNEAQ. J gave up 6 bases and V 7 bases, and 9 bases lay outside the gene matches.

The chain joins TRBV7-6 to TRBJ1-3; D not resolved. The CDR3 contains 17 residues. The V end was cut by 5 bases, the J end by 2 bases, with 19 bases between. CDR1 is SGHVS and CDR2 is FNYEAQ in the germline V gene. Written as DNA, the CDR3 is TGTGCCAGCAGCCGGACTGATATGGCATTGACTGGAAACACCATATATTTT. Translated: CASSRTDMALTGNTIYF.